Listed below are T cell receptor beta chains from one sample, sequenced in a study of blood T cell repertoires in COVID-19. Sequencing was performed with immunoSEQ multiplex PCR; in TCRdb, only in-frame clones are kept and a portion is missing. The sample has 150,000 to 200,000 clones, around 90% seen once. The sample comprised PBMCs or T cells enriched from blood (not recorded which). Every receptor here comes from a woman under 30 who had recovered from COVID-19. The CDR3 runs from the conserved cysteine through the conserved F or W. Fields, in order: V gene, J gene, D gene, clone size, CDR3 protein, CDR3 DNA. A D gene is named only where the DNA matches it firmly. Some rows mark clone size as missing; the rest say once, few, many or name a class of expanded clone.

V gene: TRBV11-3; J gene: TRBJ2-1; D gene: TRBD2; clone size: -; CDR3 protein: CASSSTSGRAGAYNEQFF; CDR3 DNA: TGTGCCAGCAGCTCCACTAGCGGGAGGGCCGGGGCCTACAATGAGCAGTTCTTC
V gene: TRBV7-6; J gene: TRBJ1-3; D gene: -; clone size: -; CDR3 protein: CASGTPYRIRGNSGNTIYF; CDR3 DNA: TGTGCCAGCGGAACACCCTATCGGATTAGGGGAAACTCTGGAAACACCATATATTTT
V gene: TRBV7-9; J gene: TRBJ1-5; D gene: TRBD1; clone size: -; CDR3 protein: CASSLEGQNSNQPQHF; CDR3 DNA: TGTGCCAGCAGCTTAGAGGGACAGAATAGCAATCAGCCCCAGCATTTT
V gene: TRBV18; J gene: TRBJ1-5; D gene: -; clone size: -; CDR3 protein: CASSWAEGQPQHF; CDR3 DNA: TGTGCCAGCTCGTGGGCGGAGGGACAGCCCCAGCATTTT
V gene: TRBV28; J gene: TRBJ1-2; D gene: -; clone size: -; CDR3 protein: CASSFREGSYTF; CDR3 DNA: TGTGCCAGCAGTTTTCGTGAGGGAAGCTACACCTTC
V gene: TRBV27; J gene: TRBJ2-5; D gene: TRBD2; clone size: -; CDR3 protein: CASSLLSGGQETQYF; CDR3 DNA: TGTGCCAGCAGTTTACTCAGCGGGGGCCAAGAGACCCAGTACTTC
V gene: TRBV3-1/TRBV3-2; J gene: TRBJ1-4; D gene: -; clone size: -; CDR3 protein: CASSPGLHATNEKLFF; CDR3 DNA: TGTGCCAGCAGCCCGGGACTCCATGCAACTAATGAAAAACTGTTTTTT
V gene: TRBV28; J gene: TRBJ2-3; D gene: -; clone size: -; CDR3 protein: CASRETSTDTQYF; CDR3 DNA: TGTGCCAGCAGAGAAACTAGCACAGATACGCAGTATTTT
V gene: TRBV19; J gene: TRBJ2-5; D gene: TRBD1; clone size: -; CDR3 protein: CASSKDRELQETQYF; CDR3 DNA: TGTGCCAGTAGTAAGGACAGGGAGCTTCAAGAGACCCAGTACTTC
V gene: TRBV5-1; J gene: TRBJ2-7; D gene: TRBD1; clone size: -; CDR3 protein: CASSSGTGSYEQYF; CDR3 DNA: TGCGCCAGCAGCTCAGGGACAGGGAGTTACGAGCAGTACTTC
V gene: TRBV4-1; J gene: TRBJ2-7; D gene: TRBD1; clone size: -; CDR3 protein: CASSPGLRGTGSYEQYF; CDR3 DNA: TGCGCCAGCAGCCCAGGACTTAGGGGGACAGGGAGCTACGAGCAGTACTTC
V gene: TRBV6-5; J gene: TRBJ1-2; D gene: TRBD1; clone size: -; CDR3 protein: CATTDRVDYGYTF; CDR3 DNA: TGTGCCACCACGGACAGGGTGGACTATGGCTACACCTTC
V gene: TRBV19; J gene: TRBJ1-2; D gene: -; clone size: -; CDR3 protein: CATPHQGGDGYTF; CDR3 DNA: TGTGCCACCCCACACCAGGGTGGCGATGGCTACACCTTC
V gene: TRBV7-9; J gene: TRBJ2-1; D gene: -; clone size: -; CDR3 protein: CASSLSGPYNEQFF; CDR3 DNA: TGTGCCAGCAGCTTAAGCGGGCCTTACAATGAGCAGTTCTTC
V gene: TRBV5-4; J gene: TRBJ1-1; D gene: -; clone size: -; CDR3 protein: CASSPEAGAGTEAFF; CDR3 DNA: TGTGCCAGCAGCCCGGAGGCAGGGGCAGGTACTGAAGCTTTCTTT
V gene: TRBV19; J gene: TRBJ1-5; D gene: -; clone size: -; CDR3 protein: CASSTLFRSNQPQHF; CDR3 DNA: TGTGCCAGTAGTACTCTTTTTCGGAGCAATCAGCCCCAGCATTTT
V gene: TRBV15; J gene: TRBJ1-1; D gene: -; clone size: -; CDR3 protein: CATSPRRRQGLMNTEAFF; CDR3 DNA: TGTGCCACCAGCCCCCGGCGGAGGCAGGGGCTTATGAACACTGAAGCTTTCTTT
V gene: TRBV7-2; J gene: TRBJ2-7; D gene: TRBD2; clone size: -; CDR3 protein: CASSLIRGGLADF; CDR3 DNA: TGTGCCAGCAGCTTAATACGGGGTGGACTAGCGGACTTC
V gene: TRBV29-1; J gene: TRBJ2-3; D gene: TRBD1; clone size: -; CDR3 protein: CSLRRGTGATDTQYF; CDR3 DNA: TGCAGCCTCAGGAGGGGGACAGGGGCCACAGATACGCAGTATTTT
V gene: TRBV7-8; J gene: TRBJ1-4; D gene: TRBD1; clone size: once; CDR3 protein: CASSLEDRGWSEKLFF; CDR3 DNA: TGTGCCAGCAGCTTAGAAGACAGGGGCTGGAGTGAAAAACTGTTTTTT
V gene: TRBV11-2; J gene: TRBJ1-1; D gene: -; clone size: -; CDR3 protein: CASSLGGRGTEAFF; CDR3 DNA: TGTGCCAGCAGCTTGGGGGGACGGGGCACTGAAGCTTTCTTT
V gene: TRBV6-5; J gene: TRBJ2-2; D gene: -; clone size: -; CDR3 protein: CASSGGGWNTGELFF; CDR3 DNA: TGTGCCAGCTCAGGAGGAGGGTGGAACACCGGGGAGCTGTTTTTT
V gene: TRBV6-1; J gene: TRBJ2-5; D gene: TRBD2; clone size: once; CDR3 protein: CASSAGLAGTQETQYF; CDR3 DNA: TGTGCCAGCAGTGCGGGACTAGCGGGAACCCAAGAGACCCAGTACTTC